This T cell receptor (beta chain) was captured in a study of blood T cells in healthy people across ages. Primed by a sample-barcoded 5' primer and a J-beta primer mix, a second PCR proceeded for about 7 to 11 cycles. TCRdb called the 5' RACE reads again in MiXCR, with one record for every CDR3 protein. The sample yields 600,000 or so distinct CDR3 sequences, 40% to 55% seen once. A note on this clonotype: Its target is unknown.

Study-level findings and limits: The fall in TCR beta diversity per million T cells was roughly linear with age.

With 8 bases removed from V and 0 bases from J, the gap between germline ends came to 13 bases. The CDR3 has 14 residues. The chain is built from TRBV12-3 or TRBV12-4 and TRBJ2-5; D ambiguous. Sequencing was done on a sample of blood. The clonotype comes from an elderly man in good health. CDR3 amino acids: CASGKALDQETQYF. Written as DNA, the CDR3 is TGTGCCAGCGGCAAAGCTTTGGACCAAGAGACCCAGTACTTC.